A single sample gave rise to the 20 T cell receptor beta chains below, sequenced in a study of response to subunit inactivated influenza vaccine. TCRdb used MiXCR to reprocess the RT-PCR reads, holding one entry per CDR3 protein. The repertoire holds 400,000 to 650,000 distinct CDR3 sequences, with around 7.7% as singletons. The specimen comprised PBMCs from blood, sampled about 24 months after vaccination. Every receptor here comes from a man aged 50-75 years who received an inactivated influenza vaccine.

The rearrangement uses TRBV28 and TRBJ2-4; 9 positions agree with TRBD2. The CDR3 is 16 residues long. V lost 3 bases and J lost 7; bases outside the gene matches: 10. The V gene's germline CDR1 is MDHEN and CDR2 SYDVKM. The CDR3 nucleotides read TGTGCCAGCAGTTTCGACCAGCGGGGGGCAGGTAACATTCAGTACTTC. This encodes CASSFDQRGAGNIQYF.

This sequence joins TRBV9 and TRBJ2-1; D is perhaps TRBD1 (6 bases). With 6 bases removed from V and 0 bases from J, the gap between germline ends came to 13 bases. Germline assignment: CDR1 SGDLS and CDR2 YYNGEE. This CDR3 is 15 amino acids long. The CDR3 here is CASTPQGSSYNEQFF. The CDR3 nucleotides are TGTGCCAGCACCCCCCAGGGGAGCTCCTACAATGAGCAGTTCTTC.

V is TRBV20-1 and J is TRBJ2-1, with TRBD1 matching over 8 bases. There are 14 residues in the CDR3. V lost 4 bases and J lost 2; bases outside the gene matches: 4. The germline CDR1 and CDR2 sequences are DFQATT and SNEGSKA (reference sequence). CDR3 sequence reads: CSATSGQAYNEQFF. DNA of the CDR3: TGCAGTGCTACCTCGGGACAGGCCTACAATGAGCAGTTCTTC.

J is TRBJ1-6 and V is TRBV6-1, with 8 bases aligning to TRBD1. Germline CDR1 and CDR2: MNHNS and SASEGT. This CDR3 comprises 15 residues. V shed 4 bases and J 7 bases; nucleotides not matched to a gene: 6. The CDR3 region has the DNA TGTGCCAGCAGTGTGGGGGACAGGAGGAATTCACCCCTCCACTTT. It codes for CASSVGDRRNSPLHF.

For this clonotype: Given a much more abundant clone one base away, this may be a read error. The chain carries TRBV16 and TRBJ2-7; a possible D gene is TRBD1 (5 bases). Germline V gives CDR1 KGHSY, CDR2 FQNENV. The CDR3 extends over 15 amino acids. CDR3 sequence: CANSSIGAGISEQYF. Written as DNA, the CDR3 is TGTGCCAACAGCTCCATAGGCGCAGGGATCTCCGAGCAGTACTTC.

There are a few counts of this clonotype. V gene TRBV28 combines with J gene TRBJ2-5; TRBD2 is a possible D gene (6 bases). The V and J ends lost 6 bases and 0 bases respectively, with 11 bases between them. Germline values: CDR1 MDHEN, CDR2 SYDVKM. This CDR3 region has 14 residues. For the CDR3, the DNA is TGTGCCAGCAGGGAGGACTACGACCAAGAGACCCAGTACTTC. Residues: CASREDYDQETQYF.

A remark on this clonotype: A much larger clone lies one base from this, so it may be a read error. This CDR3 reads CASTCRPSPGYEQYF. The CDR3 DNA reads TGTGCCAGCACTTGCCGCCCCTCCCCGGGGTACGAGCAGTACTTC. This rearrangement joins TRBV27 to TRBJ2-7; the D gene is possibly TRBD2 (5 bases). Per the germline V gene, CDR1 is MNHEY and CDR2 is SMNVEV (reference sequence). V was clipped by 7 bases and J by 4 bases, with 20 bases between them. This CDR3 has 15 residues.

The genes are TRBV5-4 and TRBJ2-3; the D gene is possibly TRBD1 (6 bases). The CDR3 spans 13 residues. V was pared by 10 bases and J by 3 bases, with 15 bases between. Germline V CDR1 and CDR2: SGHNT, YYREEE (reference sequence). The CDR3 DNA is TGTGCCGGTCATCAGGGGCGGACAGATACGCAGTATTTT. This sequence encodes CAGHQGRTDTQYF.

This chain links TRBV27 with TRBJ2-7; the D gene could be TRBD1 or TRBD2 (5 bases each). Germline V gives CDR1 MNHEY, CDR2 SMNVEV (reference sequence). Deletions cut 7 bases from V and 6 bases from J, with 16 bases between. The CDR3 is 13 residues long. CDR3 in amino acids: CASTGGPLGEQYF. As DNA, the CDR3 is TGTGCCAGCACTGGGGGTCCCCTCGGCGAGCAGTACTTC.

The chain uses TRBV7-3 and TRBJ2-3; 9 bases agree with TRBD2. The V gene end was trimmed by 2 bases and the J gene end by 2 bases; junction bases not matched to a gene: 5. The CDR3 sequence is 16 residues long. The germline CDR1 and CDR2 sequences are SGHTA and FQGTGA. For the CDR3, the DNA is TGTGCCAGCAGCTTAGGGGCTAGCGGGAACACAGATACGCAGTATTTT. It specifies CASSLGASGNTDTQYF.

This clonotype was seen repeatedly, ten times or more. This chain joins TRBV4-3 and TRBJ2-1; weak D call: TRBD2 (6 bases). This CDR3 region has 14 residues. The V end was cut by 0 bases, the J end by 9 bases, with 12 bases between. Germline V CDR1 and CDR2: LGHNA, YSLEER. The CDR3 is CASSQDSGAGEQFF. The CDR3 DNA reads TGCGCCAGCAGCCAAGATTCGGGAGCAGGTGAGCAGTTCTTC.

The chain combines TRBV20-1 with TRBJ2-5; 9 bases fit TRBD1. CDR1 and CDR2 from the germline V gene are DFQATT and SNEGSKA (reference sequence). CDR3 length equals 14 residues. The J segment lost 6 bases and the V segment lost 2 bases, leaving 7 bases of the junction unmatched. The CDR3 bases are TGCAGTGCTAGATCTACAGGGGGCTCGAAGACCCAGTACTTC. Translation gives CSARSTGGSKTQYF.

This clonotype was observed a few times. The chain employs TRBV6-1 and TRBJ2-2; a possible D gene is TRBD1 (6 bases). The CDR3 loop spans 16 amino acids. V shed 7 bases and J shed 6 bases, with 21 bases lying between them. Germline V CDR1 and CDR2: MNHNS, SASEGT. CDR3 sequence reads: CASTRQSGAGAGELFF. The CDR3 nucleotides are TGTGCCAGCACCCGCCAATCAGGGGCCGGCGCCGGGGAGCTGTTTTTT.

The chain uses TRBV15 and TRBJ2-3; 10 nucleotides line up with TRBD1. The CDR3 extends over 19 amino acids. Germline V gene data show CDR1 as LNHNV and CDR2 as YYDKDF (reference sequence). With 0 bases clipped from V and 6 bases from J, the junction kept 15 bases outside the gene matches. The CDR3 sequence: CATSRDLSDRGRFADTQYF. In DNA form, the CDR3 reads TGTGCCACCAGCAGAGATCTTTCGGACAGGGGGAGGTTTGCGGATACGCAGTATTTT. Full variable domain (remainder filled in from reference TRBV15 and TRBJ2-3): DAMVIQNPRYQVTQFGKPVTLSCSQTLNHNVMYWYQQKSSQAPKLLFHYYDKDFNNEADTPDNFQSRRPNTSFCFLDIRSPGLGDTAMYLCATSRDLSDRGRFADTQYFGPGTRLTVL.

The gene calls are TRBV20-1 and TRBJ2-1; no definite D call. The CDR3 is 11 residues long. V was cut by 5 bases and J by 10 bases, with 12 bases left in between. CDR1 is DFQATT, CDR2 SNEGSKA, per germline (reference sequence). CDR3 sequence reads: CSAASGHEQFF. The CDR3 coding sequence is TGCAGTGCTGCTTCCGGGCACGAGCAGTTCTTC.

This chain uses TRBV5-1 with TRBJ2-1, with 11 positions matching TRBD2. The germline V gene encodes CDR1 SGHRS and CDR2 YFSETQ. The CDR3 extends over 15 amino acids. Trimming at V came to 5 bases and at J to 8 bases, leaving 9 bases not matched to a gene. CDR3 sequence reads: CASSSGLAGPDEQFF. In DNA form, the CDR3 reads TGCGCCAGCAGTTCCGGACTAGCGGGCCCCGATGAGCAGTTCTTC.

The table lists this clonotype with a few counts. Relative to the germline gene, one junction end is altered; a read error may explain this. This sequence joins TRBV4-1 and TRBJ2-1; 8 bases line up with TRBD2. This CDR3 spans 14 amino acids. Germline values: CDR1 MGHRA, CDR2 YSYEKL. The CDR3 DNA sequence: TGCGCCAGCAGCCAAGATCTGACCAGCGGGGGTTCGGTCTTC. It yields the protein CASSQDLTSGGSVF.

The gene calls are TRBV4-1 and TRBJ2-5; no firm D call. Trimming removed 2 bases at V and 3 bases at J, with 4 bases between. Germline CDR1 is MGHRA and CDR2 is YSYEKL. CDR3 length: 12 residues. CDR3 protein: CASSQPKETQYF. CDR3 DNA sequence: TGCGCCAGCAGCCAACCAAAAGAGACCCAGTACTTC.

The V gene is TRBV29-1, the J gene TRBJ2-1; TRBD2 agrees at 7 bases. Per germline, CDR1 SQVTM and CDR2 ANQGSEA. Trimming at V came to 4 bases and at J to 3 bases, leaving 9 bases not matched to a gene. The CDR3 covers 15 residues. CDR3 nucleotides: TGCAGCGTTGGAGGTGGCGGGAGACACTACAATGAGCAGTTCTTC. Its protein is CSVGGGGRHYNEQFF.

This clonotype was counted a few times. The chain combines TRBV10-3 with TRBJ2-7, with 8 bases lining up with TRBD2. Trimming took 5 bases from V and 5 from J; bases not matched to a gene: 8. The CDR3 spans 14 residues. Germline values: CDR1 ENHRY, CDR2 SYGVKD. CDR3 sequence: CAISKGKRENEQYF. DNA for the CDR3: TGTGCCATCAGTAAAGGGAAGCGGGAGAACGAGCAGTACTTC.